Listed below are T cell receptor beta chains from one sample, sequenced in a study of T cells expressing NK-cell markers. TCRdb reprocessed the 5' RACE reads and reports one entry per CDR3 protein, with no DNA. The repertoire table contains 140,000 or so distinct CDR3 sequences. Sequencing was carried out using blood T cells: a sorted CD56 or NKG2C T cell subset, CD4+ or CD8+ T cells, or bulk PBMC T cells (not recorded which). These TCRs come from a young man in good health. CDR3s include the opening cysteine and the closing phenylalanine or tryptophan. Each record gives: V gene, J gene, CDR3 protein.

v_call: TRBV5-1; j_call: TRBJ2-3; cdr3_aa: CASSLGATIYTDTQYF
v_call: TRBV7-9; j_call: TRBJ1-1; cdr3_aa: CASSSSSTGEAFF
v_call: TRBV7-6; j_call: TRBJ2-3; cdr3_aa: CASSPGTAYTDTQYF
v_call: TRBV7-8; j_call: TRBJ2-5; cdr3_aa: CASSFDPAHGTAQETQYF
v_call: TRBV7-9; j_call: TRBJ2-3; cdr3_aa: CASSYVTSHNTDTQYF
v_call: TRBV6-5; j_call: TRBJ2-5; cdr3_aa: CASSYAPGRGQETQYF
v_call: TRBV15; j_call: TRBJ2-1; cdr3_aa: CATSRSRNTNEQFF
v_call: TRBV28; j_call: TRBJ1-1; cdr3_aa: CASIQIAEAFF
v_call: TRBV25-1; j_call: TRBJ2-2; cdr3_aa: CASRATYGTASTGELFF
v_call: TRBV6-5; j_call: TRBJ2-5; cdr3_aa: CASSYSIGETQYF
v_call: TRBV12-3/TRBV12-4; j_call: TRBJ2-1; cdr3_aa: CASSSPAGYNEQFF
v_call: TRBV3-1; j_call: TRBJ1-1; cdr3_aa: CASSPGTGGLDTEAFF
v_call: TRBV20-1; j_call: TRBJ2-1; cdr3_aa: CSAVVLAGGYNEQFF
v_call: TRBV6-5; j_call: TRBJ2-5; cdr3_aa: CASSYSSRDRIETQYF
v_call: TRBV6-5; j_call: TRBJ2-3; cdr3_aa: CASSYTGLAGELDTQYF
v_call: TRBV6-1; j_call: TRBJ2-1; cdr3_aa: CASGKSGSRSEQFF
v_call: TRBV12-3/TRBV12-4; j_call: TRBJ2-7; cdr3_aa: CASSLWGSTYEQYF
v_call: TRBV29-1; j_call: TRBJ2-5; cdr3_aa: CSASLRGLAGGFQETQYF
v_call: TRBV28; j_call: TRBJ2-1; cdr3_aa: CASTDSGSNEQFF
v_call: TRBV7-6; j_call: TRBJ2-1; cdr3_aa: CASSLALKELAGGPTYNEQFF
v_call: TRBV12-3/TRBV12-4; j_call: TRBJ2-5; cdr3_aa: CASSLGGGIQETQYF
v_call: TRBV7-9; j_call: TRBJ2-1; cdr3_aa: CASSLESRDRGYNEQFF
v_call: TRBV20-1; j_call: TRBJ2-1; cdr3_aa: CSGTLGLAGNEQFF
v_call: TRBV6-1; j_call: TRBJ2-6; cdr3_aa: CASKWRTDDFVLTF
v_call: TRBV29-1; j_call: TRBJ2-5; cdr3_aa: CSVEGTGEGAPEETQYF
v_call: TRBV7-9; j_call: TRBJ2-1; cdr3_aa: CASSPQGVEQFF
v_call: TRBV27; j_call: TRBJ2-7; cdr3_aa: CASRGLAAEQYF
v_call: TRBV5-4; j_call: TRBJ2-5; cdr3_aa: CASSTLAGVAETQYF
v_call: TRBV6-5; j_call: TRBJ2-5; cdr3_aa: CASSYSRVASSKETQYF
v_call: TRBV7-9; j_call: TRBJ2-5; cdr3_aa: CASSLAGLAEETQYF
v_call: TRBV30; j_call: TRBJ2-7; cdr3_aa: CAWSVSIDYEQYF
v_call: TRBV29-1; j_call: TRBJ1-1; cdr3_aa: CSVAGTGWGTEAFF
v_call: TRBV3-1; j_call: TRBJ2-6; cdr3_aa: CASSQQGEAAAGANVLTF
v_call: TRBV6-5; j_call: TRBJ1-1; cdr3_aa: CASSYTTGGTEAFF